This T cell receptor beta chain was retrieved from a study of blood T cell repertoires in COVID-19. Study details: Specimens from acute and convalescent COVID-19 originated in the United States, Italy and Spain.

As originally analysed: Estimation of nucleated cell counts relied on the amplification of reference gene primers. Clones were sequenced by immunoSEQ multiplex PCR, and TCRdb holds only the in-frame ones, with some missing. V and J calls and clone size are copied from that table; D and trimming were computed from the DNA. The top ten hold roughly 3.9% of the sample, which has about 160,000 clones, roughly 89% seen once. Trimming removed 5 bases from V and 9 bases from J, with 17 bases in between. The CDR3 has 13 residues. Germline values: CDR1 LNHNV, CDR2 YYDKDF (reference sequence). The clonotype was recovered from a woman aged 60 to 75 who had recovered from COVID-19. Sequencing was performed on peripheral blood. The rearrangement uses TRBV15 and TRBJ2-7; D is perhaps TRBD2 (6 bases). CDR3 sequence: CATSGGPGVGQYF. CDR3 bases: TGTGCCACCAGCGGGGGACCGGGAGTAGGGCAGTACTTC.